This T cell receptor beta chain was sequenced in a study of T cells in Graves' hyperthyroidism and ophthalmopathy. RNA transcripts served as the template for amplifying TCR beta CDR3 regions. A first-round RT-PCR of the TCR CDR3 used the HTBI primer set. TCRdb independently ran MiXCR on the multiplex PCR reads; one entry per CDR3 protein. In the table there are over 250,000 distinct CDR3 sequences, around a quarter of which are singletons. With 2 bases clipped from V and 2 bases from J, the junction kept 8 bases outside the gene matches. The CDR3 totals 16 residues. The germline gives CDR1 MNHEY, CDR2 SVGAGI. Regarding this clonotype: The antigen remains undetermined.

Study findings and constraints: Most thyroid clonotypes expanded above 0.001 were also detected in blood. Ophthalmopathy was identified by the model a median approximately 6.4 months ahead of onset.

The source of this sequence is a man aged 40-50 years with Graves' hyperthyroidism that later progressed to Graves' ophthalmopathy. Sequencing input: blood. The chain is built from TRBV6-5 and TRBJ2-7; TRBD2 agrees at 8 bases. Here the CDR3 DNA reads TGTGCCAGCAGTTACCCCACTAGCGGAGGTCCCTACGAGCAGTACTTC. As protein: CASSYPTSGGPYEQYF.